One T cell receptor beta chain is described in this entry. The sample is drawn from a study of blood T cell repertoires in COVID-19. At the level of the study: Samples representing acute and convalescent COVID-19 were sourced from the United States, Italy and Spain.

TCRdb's table, derived via immunoSEQ multiplex PCR, lists solely in-frame clones and lacks some. The sample holds 150,000 to 200,000 clones, over 75% seen once. J gave up 0 bases and V 8 bases, and 0 bases lay outside the gene matches. The V gene's germline CDR1 is SNHLY and CDR2 FYNNEI. The CDR3 has 14 amino acids. Participants came from roughly 23 US areas, aged roughly 18 to 95 years. Resolution of symptoms, clearance, or two negative PCRs was present in recovered Cohort 3 donors. Sequencing was performed on PBMCs or T cells enriched from blood (not recorded which). The clonotype comes from a man in his fifties who had recovered from COVID-19. The chain has TRBV2 and TRBJ2-3; 12 positions match TRBD2. The CDR3 DNA sequence: TGTGCCAGCGGGACTAGCGGGAGCACAGATACGCAGTATTTT. Amino acid sequence: CASGTSGSTDTQYF.